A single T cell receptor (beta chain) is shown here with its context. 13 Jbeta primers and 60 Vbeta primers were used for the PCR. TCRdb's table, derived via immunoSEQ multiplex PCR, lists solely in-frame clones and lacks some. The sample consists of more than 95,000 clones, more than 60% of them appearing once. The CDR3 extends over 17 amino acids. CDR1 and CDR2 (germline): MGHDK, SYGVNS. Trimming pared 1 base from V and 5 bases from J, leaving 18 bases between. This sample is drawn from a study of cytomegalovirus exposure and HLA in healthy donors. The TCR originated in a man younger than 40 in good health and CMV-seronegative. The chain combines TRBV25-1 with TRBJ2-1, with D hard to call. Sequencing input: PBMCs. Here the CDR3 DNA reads TGTGCCAGCAGTGAATTTGAGGCCCAGACGCGGAACAATGAGCAGTTCTTC. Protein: CASSEFEAQTRNNEQFF.